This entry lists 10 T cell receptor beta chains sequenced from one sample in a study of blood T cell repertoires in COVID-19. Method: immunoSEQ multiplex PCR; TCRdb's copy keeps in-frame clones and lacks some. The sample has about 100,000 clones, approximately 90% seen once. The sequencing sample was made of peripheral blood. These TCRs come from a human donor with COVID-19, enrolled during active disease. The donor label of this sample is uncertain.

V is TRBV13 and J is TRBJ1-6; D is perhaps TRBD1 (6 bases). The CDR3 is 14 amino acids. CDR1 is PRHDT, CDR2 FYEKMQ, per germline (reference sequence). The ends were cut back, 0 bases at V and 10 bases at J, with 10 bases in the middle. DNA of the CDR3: TGTGCCAGCAGCTTAGGTAGGGGGTACTCACCCCTCCACTTT. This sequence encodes CASSLGRGYSPLHF.

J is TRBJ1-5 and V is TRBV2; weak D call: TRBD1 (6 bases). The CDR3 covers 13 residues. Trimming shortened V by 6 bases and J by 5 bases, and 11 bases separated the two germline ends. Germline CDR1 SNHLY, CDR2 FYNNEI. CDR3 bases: TGTGCCAGCAGGTGGGACACTGATCAGCCCCAGCATTTT. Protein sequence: CASRWDTDQPQHF.

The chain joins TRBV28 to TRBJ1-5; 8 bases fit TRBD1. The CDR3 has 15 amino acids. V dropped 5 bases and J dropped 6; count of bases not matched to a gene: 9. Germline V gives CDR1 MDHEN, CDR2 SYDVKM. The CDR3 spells CASSAPGGAGQPQHF. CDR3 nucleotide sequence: TGTGCCAGCAGTGCCCCAGGGGGCGCCGGTCAGCCCCAGCATTTT.

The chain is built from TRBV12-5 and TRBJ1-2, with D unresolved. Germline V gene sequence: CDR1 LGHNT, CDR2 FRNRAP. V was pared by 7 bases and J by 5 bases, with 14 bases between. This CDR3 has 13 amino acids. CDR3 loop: CASEEGTVYGYTF. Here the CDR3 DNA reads TGTGCTAGTGAGGAGGGCACGGTTTATGGCTACACCTTC.

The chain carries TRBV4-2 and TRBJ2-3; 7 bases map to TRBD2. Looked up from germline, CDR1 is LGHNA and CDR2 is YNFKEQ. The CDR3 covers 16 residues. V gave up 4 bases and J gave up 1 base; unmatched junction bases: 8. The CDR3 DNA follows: TGTGCCAGCAGCCCCGAGGATGGGGGGGGCACAGATACGCAGTATTTT. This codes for CASSPEDGGGTDTQYF.

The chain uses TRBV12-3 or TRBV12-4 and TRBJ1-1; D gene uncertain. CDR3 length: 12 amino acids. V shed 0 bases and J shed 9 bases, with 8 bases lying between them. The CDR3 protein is CASSLAGDKAFF. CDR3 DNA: TGTGCCAGCAGTTTAGCGGGCGACAAAGCTTTCTTT.

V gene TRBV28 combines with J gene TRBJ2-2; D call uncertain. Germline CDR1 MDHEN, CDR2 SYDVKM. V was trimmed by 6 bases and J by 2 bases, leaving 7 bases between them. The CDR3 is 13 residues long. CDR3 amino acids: CASSLPNTGELFF. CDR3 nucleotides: TGTGCCAGCAGCCTACCAAACACCGGGGAGCTGTTTTTT.

The CDR3 nucleotides are TGTGCCAGCAATGGGAGGTCCTACGAGCAGTACTTC. This gives the protein CASNGRSYEQYF. The chain uses TRBV11-3 and TRBJ2-7; possibly TRBD2 for D (6 bases). Between the trimmed V and J ends, which lost 7 bases and 1 base, there was a span of 8 bases. This CDR3 is 12 amino acids long. Germline V CDR1 and CDR2: SGHNT, YENEEA.

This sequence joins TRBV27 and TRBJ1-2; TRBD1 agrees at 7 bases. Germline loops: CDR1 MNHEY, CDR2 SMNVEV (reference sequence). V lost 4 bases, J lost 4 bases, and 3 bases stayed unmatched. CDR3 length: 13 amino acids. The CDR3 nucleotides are TGTGCCAGCAGTTCGGACAGGACCTATGGCTACACCTTC. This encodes CASSSDRTYGYTF.

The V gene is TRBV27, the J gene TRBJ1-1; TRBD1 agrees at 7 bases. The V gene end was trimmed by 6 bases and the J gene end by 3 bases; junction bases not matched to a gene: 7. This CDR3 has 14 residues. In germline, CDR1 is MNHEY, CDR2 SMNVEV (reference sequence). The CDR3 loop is CASSLVDRDTEAFF. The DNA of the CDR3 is TGTGCCAGCAGCCTAGTCGACAGGGACACTGAAGCTTTCTTT.